One and the same sample provided the 9 T cell receptor beta chains below, sequenced in a study of blood T cell repertoires in COVID-19. Assay: immunoSEQ multiplex PCR; the TCRdb copy retains only in-frame clones and omits some. The table includes 150,000 or so clones, roughly nine tenths detected once. The sequencing sample was made of peripheral blood. These receptors originate from a man aged 45 to 65 with acute or convalescent COVID-19.

Note on this clone: An end of the junction does not agree with germline; a read error may underlie this. The chain links TRBV27 to TRBJ2-4, with a possible D match to TRBD1 (6 bases). Germline V gene data show CDR1 as MNHEY and CDR2 as SMNVEV (reference sequence). The CDR3 is 17 residues long. CDR3 protein: CASSSWTVRGTKNIQYF. The CDR3 DNA reads as TGTGCCAGCAGTTCCTGGACAGTAAGGGGTACCAAGAACATTCAGTACTTC.

This rearrangement joins TRBV2 to TRBJ2-3; 7 bases match TRBD2. V shed 7 bases and J 6 bases; nucleotides not matched to a gene: 7. Germline V gives CDR1 SNHLY, CDR2 FYNNEI. The CDR3 is made up of 13 amino acids. CDR3 loop: CASKERESDTQYF. As DNA, the CDR3 is TGTGCCAGCAAGGAGCGGGAAAGTGATACGCAGTATTTT. Full variable domain (missing parts from reference TRBV2 and TRBJ2-3): EPEVTQTPSHQVTQMGQEVILRCVPISNHLYFYWYRQILGQKVEFLVSFYNNEISEKSEIFDDQFSVERPDGSNFTLKIRSTKLEDSAMYFCASKERESDTQYFGPGTRLTVL.

CDR3 region: CASSSQWNTEAFF. Written as DNA, the CDR3 is TGTGCCAGTAGTTCCCAGTGGAACACTGAAGCTTTCTTT. The chain carries TRBV19 and TRBJ1-1; D is undetermined. The germline gives CDR1 LNHDA, CDR2 SQIVND (reference sequence). V lost 5 bases, J lost 1 base, and 8 bases lay in between. The CDR3 runs 13 residues.

This sequence joins TRBV4-3 and TRBJ1-1, with D perhaps TRBD1 (6 bases). The CDR3 has 15 residues. Germline values: CDR1 LGHNA, CDR2 YSLEER. V lost 0 bases and J lost 5, with 13 bases in between. CDR3 nucleotide sequence: TGCGCCAGCAGCCAAGATTTGGGGGCTGGGACTGAAGCTTTCTTT. Translating it yields CASSQDLGAGTEAFF.

The V call is TRBV5-6, the J call TRBJ1-2, with D unclear. CDR1 and CDR2 (germline): SGHDT, YYEEEE. This CDR3 region has 11 residues. Trimming left V 3 bases short and J 4 bases short, with 4 bases between. The CDR3 loop is CASSSGYGYTF. The CDR3 DNA reads as TGTGCCAGCAGCTCGGGCTATGGCTACACCTTC. The full variable domain, rest sourced from reference TRBV5-6 and TRBJ1-2, is DAGVTQSPTHLIKTRGQQVTLRCSPKSGHDTVSWYQQALGQGPQFIFQYYEEEERQRGNFPDRFSGHQFPNYSSELNVNALLLGDSALYLCASSSGYGYTFGSGTRLTVV.

In this sample, this clone turned up a few times. The rearrangement links TRBV5-1 to TRBJ2-7; D possibly corresponds to TRBD1 (6 bases). Germline CDR1 is SGHRS and CDR2 is YFSETQ. The germline V and J ends were trimmed by 4 bases and 1 base, with 15 bases remaining between them. The CDR3 totals 15 residues. CDR3 DNA sequence: TGCGCCAGCAGCCGTGCCCGAGGGGGATCCTACGAGCAGTACGTC. It encodes CASSRARGGSYEQYV.

The chain has TRBV11-3 and TRBJ2-2, with no clear D. V dropped 0 bases and J dropped 4 bases, with 6 bases sitting between them. The length of the CDR3 is 14 residues. Germline V gene data show CDR1 as SGHNT and CDR2 as YENEEA. In DNA, the CDR3 is TGTGCCAGCAGCTTAGAAGCATCCACCGGGGAGCTGTTTTTT. It specifies CASSLEASTGELFF.

The CDR3 sequence: CASSHTGREVNEKLFF. For the CDR3, the DNA is TGTGCCAGCAGCCATACCGGACGGGAAGTCAATGAAAAACTGTTTTTT. This chain connects TRBV7-9 to TRBJ1-4; no clear D gene. CDR3 size: 16 residues. Trimming took 5 bases from V and 5 from J, leaving 18 bases between them. Germline-derived CDR1 and CDR2 are SEHNR and FQNEAQ (reference sequence). The complete variable domain, with remaining parts taken from reference TRBV7-9 and TRBJ1-4, reads DTGVSQNPRHKITKRGQNVTFRCDPISEHNRLYWYRQTLGQGPEFLTYFQNEAQLEKSRLLSDRFSAERPKGSFSTLEIQRTEQGDSAMYLCASSHTGREVNEKLFFGSGTQLSVL.

The chain combines TRBV6-5 with TRBJ1-1, with 8 bases that match TRBD1. This CDR3 has 14 amino acids. Germline lookup yields CDR1 MNHEY and CDR2 SVGAGI. Unmatched junction bases numbered 8, after V lost 6 bases and J lost 5 bases. CDR3 sequence: CASRPDRVGTEAFF. The CDR3 DNA reads as TGTGCCAGCAGGCCGGACAGGGTTGGGACTGAAGCTTTCTTT.